The text below deals with one T cell receptor (beta chain). As yet, its antigen is unknown. This entry is derived from a study of cytomegalovirus exposure and HLA in healthy donors. The CDR3 runs 15 residues. V lost 6 bases and J lost 7; bases outside the gene matches: 12. Germline V CDR1 and CDR2: SGHNT, YYREEE (reference sequence). Findings and limits, study-wide: Segments of the TCR beta V type were, in most cases, productive about 87% or about 30% of the time in an earlier analysis. A likely sequencing artifact accounted for one observed cluster of highly shared sequence variants.

PCR used 60 Vbeta primers and 13 Jbeta primers. Generated by immunoSEQ multiplex PCR, the TCRdb table keeps only in-frame clones and is missing some. The sample spans approximately 150,000 clones; the ten largest clones claim roughly 1.6%. The sample was PBMCs. This sequence was found in a woman between 40 and 50 years old in good health and CMV-seronegative. This chain links TRBV5-4 with TRBJ2-1; 8 bases are a match to TRBD2. The CDR3 nucleotides read TGTGCCAGCACCCCTTCCGGGGGGGCCGAGAATGAGCAGTTCTTC. The encoded protein is CASTPSGGAENEQFF. Looking up the rest from reference TRBV5-4 and TRBJ2-1 gives the full variable domain: ETGVTQSPTHLIKTRGQQVTLRCSSQSGHNTVSWYQQALGQGPQFIFQYYREEENGRGNFPPRFSGLQFPNYSSELNVNALELDDSALYLCASTPSGGAENEQFFGPGTRLTVL.